These 25 T cell receptor beta chains were sequenced from one sample in a study of blood T cell repertoires in COVID-19. Sequenced by immunoSEQ multiplex PCR; TCRdb stores in-frame clones only, minus some. The sample consists of about 310,000 clones, approximately 85% of them appearing once. The sequencing input was PBMCs or T cells enriched from blood (not recorded which). The receptor source for this set is a man aged 25-45 years who had recovered from COVID-19.

The chain uses TRBV21-1 and TRBJ1-4. TRBV21-1 is designated a pseudogene. This CDR3 region has 15 residues. CDR3 in amino acids: CASSRHLEGGEKLFF. CDR3 in DNA: TGTGCCAGCAGCAGGCACCTGGAAGGAGGGGAAAAACTGTTTTTT.

This chain uses TRBV4-1 with TRBJ1-1; the D gene is possibly TRBD1 (6 bases). The germline V and J ends were trimmed by 0 bases and 0 bases, with 11 bases remaining between them. The length of the CDR3 is 16 residues. CDR1 is MGHRA, CDR2 YSYEKL, per germline. CDR3 coding DNA: TGCGCCAGCAGCCAAGACTACAGGGTGATGAACACTGAAGCTTTCTTT. Its translation: CASSQDYRVMNTEAFF.

The chain is built from TRBV6-4 and TRBJ2-1; 10 nucleotides align to TRBD2. The CDR3 length is 15 residues. Trimming at V came to 0 bases and at J to 9 bases, leaving 5 bases not matched to a gene. From germline, CDR1 is MRHNA and CDR2 SNTAGT. The CDR3 loop is CASSDSASGGGEQFF. The DNA of the CDR3 is TGTGCCAGCAGTGACTCGGCTAGCGGGGGCGGTGAGCAGTTCTTC.

The genes are TRBV4-3 and TRBJ1-1; D ambiguous. This CDR3 contains 13 residues. Trimming took 4 bases from V and 0 from J, leaving 6 bases between them. The V gene's germline CDR1 is LGHNA and CDR2 YSLEER. CDR3 sequence: CASSRGMNTEAFF. The CDR3 DNA sequence: TGCGCCAGCAGCCGTGGCATGAACACTGAAGCTTTCTTT.

This clone is a singleton in its sample. The rearrangement joins TRBV7-9 to TRBJ2-2; tentative D call: TRBD1 (5 bases). V lost 5 bases to trimming and J lost 6 bases, with 13 bases between them. The CDR3 has 14 residues. Germline CDR1 is SEHNR and CDR2 is FQNEAQ (reference sequence). This CDR3 is CASSPRSGPGELFF. The CDR3 DNA sequence: TGTGCCAGCAGCCCCCGGTCAGGGCCCGGGGAGCTGTTTTTT.

The chain recombines TRBV7-9 with TRBJ1-2; D call uncertain. The CDR3 has 14 amino acids. Germline CDR1 and CDR2: SEHNR and FQNEAQ (reference sequence). V shed 4 bases and J shed 3 bases, with 12 bases lying between them. CDR3 sequence: CASSSQAGDYGYTF. CDR3 DNA sequence: TGTGCCAGCAGCTCCCAGGCGGGTGACTATGGCTACACCTTC.

The chain carries TRBV5-4 and TRBJ2-7, with 7 positions matching TRBD1. The junction had 4 bases not matched to a gene; V was cut back by 4 bases and J by 0 bases. The germline CDR1 and CDR2 sequences are SGHNT and YYREEE (reference sequence). The length of the CDR3 is 14 residues. CDR3: CASSPGQLSYEQYF. The CDR3 coding sequence is TGTGCCAGCAGCCCGGGACAGCTCTCCTACGAGCAGTACTTC.

This rearrangement joins TRBV9 to TRBJ1-2, with 8 bases that match TRBD1. V dropped 3 bases and J dropped 3; count of bases not matched to a gene: 4. The CDR3 consists of 14 residues. Germline V CDR1 and CDR2: SGDLS, YYNGEE. Written as DNA, the CDR3 is TGTGCCAGCAGCGCAGTGGGACAGGACTATGGCTACACCTTC. Amino acid sequence: CASSAVGQDYGYTF.

V gene TRBV10-3 combines with J gene TRBJ1-5; maybe TRBD1 (6 bases). V shed 3 bases and J shed 5 bases, with 14 bases lying between them. Germline assignment: CDR1 ENHRY and CDR2 SYGVKD. The length of the CDR3 is 15 residues. The CDR3 protein is CAISEGTSYDQPQHF. The CDR3 nucleotides are TGTGCCATCAGTGAAGGGACAAGCTACGATCAGCCCCAGCATTTT.

This chain links TRBV6-5 with TRBJ1-2; TRBD1 matches at 8 bases. CDR1 and CDR2 from the germline V gene are MNHEY and SVGAGI. Trimming took 8 bases from V and 4 from J; bases not matched to a gene: 9. The CDR3 runs to 14 residues. The CDR3 nucleotides are TGTGCCAGCGCCCCAGACAGGGGATTCTATGGCTACACCTTC. It encodes CASAPDRGFYGYTF.

The chain has TRBV21-1 and TRBJ1-5; the table assigns TRBD1, which was not confirmed against the DNA. TRBV21-1 counts as a pseudogene. This CDR3 is built from 17 residues. CDR3 coding DNA: TGTGCCAGCAGCAAGACAGAGGGACATAATAGCAATCAGCCCCAGCATTTT. Amino acid sequence: CASSKTEGHNSNQPQHF.

V gene TRBV19 combines with J gene TRBJ1-2, with 10 bases fitting TRBD1. V was pared by 6 bases and J by 7 bases, with 8 bases of the junction left unmatched. The CDR3 contains 14 residues. Germline CDR1 LNHDA, CDR2 SQIVND (reference sequence). Written as DNA, the CDR3 is TGTGCCAGTAGCCTGTGGGGACAGGGGTCTGGCTACACCTTC. Translation: CASSLWGQGSGYTF.

CDR3: CASSNRQELGPEAFF. In DNA, the CDR3 is TGTGCCAGTAGTAACCGACAGGAGCTTGGGCCTGAAGCTTTCTTT. The gene calls are TRBV19 and TRBJ1-1, with D possibly TRBD1 on 6 matching bases. Germline V gene sequence: CDR1 LNHDA, CDR2 SQIVND (reference sequence). This CDR3 comprises 15 residues. V gave up 4 bases and J gave up 6 bases, with 18 bases separating them. The variable domain in full, completed from reference TRBV19 and TRBJ1-1, reads DGGITQSPKYLFRKEGQNVTLSCEQNLNHDAMYWYRQDPGQGLRLIYYSQIVNDFQKGDIAEGYSVSREKKESFPLTVTSAQKNPTAFYLCASSNRQELGPEAFFGQGTRLTVV.

The CDR3 reads CASKKLAGGNPSTDTQYF. The CDR3, as DNA: TGTGCCAGCAAAAAGTTAGCGGGGGGGAACCCTAGCACAGATACGCAGTATTTT. The chain recombines TRBV27 with TRBJ2-3; 11 nucleotides agree with TRBD2. CDR1 is MNHEY, CDR2 SMNVEV, per germline (reference sequence). With 7 bases clipped from V and 0 bases from J, the junction kept 12 bases outside the gene matches. CDR3 length equals 18 residues.

The chain uses TRBV9 and TRBJ2-5; the D gene is possibly TRBD2 (6 bases). CDR1 and CDR2 from the germline V gene are SGDLS and YYNGEE. The CDR3 is made up of 14 amino acids. V was shortened by 0 bases and J by 5 bases, with 11 bases between the two germline ends. Written as DNA, the CDR3 is TGTGCCAGCAGCGTAGAGGAGGGAAGGGAGACCCAGTACTTC. It specifies CASSVEEGRETQYF. The variable domain in full, completed from reference TRBV9 and TRBJ2-5, reads DSGVTQTPKHLITATGQRVTLRCSPRSGDLSVYWYQQSLDQGLQFLIQYYNGEERAKGNILERFSAQQFPDLHSELNLSSLELGDSALYFCASSVEEGRETQYFGPGTRLLVL.

The V and J genes are TRBV27 and TRBJ1-3; 7 bases align to TRBD1. The germline V gene has CDR1 MNHEY and CDR2 SMNVEV (reference sequence). The CDR3 loop spans 14 amino acids. V shed 6 bases, J shed 4 bases, and the junction held 6 bases outside the gene matches. The CDR3 bases are TGTGCCAGCAGGAGTGACAGGGTGGGAAACACCATATATTTT. Residues: CASRSDRVGNTIYF.

This clone appeared once. This same CDR3 is encoded by further DNA sequences in the sample. This chain uses TRBV20-1 with TRBJ1-3; D not certain. CDR3 size: 11 residues. Per germline, CDR1 DFQATT and CDR2 SNEGSKA (reference sequence). The V end was cut by 6 bases, the J end by 1 base, with 4 bases between. The CDR3 DNA is TGCAGTGCGAGGTCTGGAAACACCATATATTTT. Amino acids: CSARSGNTIYF.

The chain links TRBV19 to TRBJ1-3; unclear D gene. Between the trimmed V and J ends, which lost 4 bases and 4 bases, there was a span of 14 bases. The length of the CDR3 is 15 residues. The germline gives CDR1 LNHDA, CDR2 SQIVND (reference sequence). CDR3 sequence: CASSTVLTSGNTIYF. In DNA, the CDR3 is TGTGCCAGTAGTACTGTTCTTACTTCGGGAAACACCATATATTTT.

This rearrangement joins TRBV25-1 to TRBJ2-7; 9 nucleotides align to TRBD2. The V gene's germline CDR1 is MGHDK and CDR2 SYGVNS. This CDR3 comprises 12 residues. Losses at the gene ends were 8 bases for V and 3 bases for J; bases not matched to a gene: 2. This CDR3 reads CASAGGGYEQYF. As DNA, the CDR3 is TGTGCCAGCGCGGGAGGGGGCTACGAGCAGTACTTC.

This clone appeared once. CDR3 in DNA: TGTGCCACCGTGGGCCGGGGCGAGCAGTACTTC. Protein sequence: CATVGRGEQYF. The V call is TRBV6-5, the J call TRBJ2-7; a possible D gene is TRBD2 (5 bases). Trimming removed 10 bases from V and 6 bases from J, with 13 bases in between. Germline V gives CDR1 MNHEY, CDR2 SVGAGI. This CDR3 is 11 amino acids long.

This clone was seen more than once but under ten times. This chain connects TRBV4-1 to TRBJ1-1, with 10 bases aligning to TRBD1. Germline loops: CDR1 MGHRA, CDR2 YSYEKL. This CDR3 is 17 amino acids long. V was clipped by 3 bases and J by 0 bases; unmatched bases: 7. The CDR3 DNA reads as TGCGCCAGCAGCCATGCCCCGGGACAGGGGATGAACACTGAAGCTTTCTTT. Its translation is CASSHAPGQGMNTEAFF.

The chain carries TRBV19 and TRBJ1-2, with 7 bases fitting TRBD1. The CDR3 loop spans 15 amino acids. V lost 6 bases to trimming and J lost 5 bases; unmatched junction nucleotides: 12. Germline V lookup: CDR1 LNHDA, CDR2 SQIVND (reference sequence). In DNA, the CDR3 is TGTGCCAGTAGACCCAACCGGGACAGCCTATATGGCTACACCTTC. It specifies CASRPNRDSLYGYTF. Full variable domain (rest looked up from reference TRBV19 and TRBJ1-2): DGGITQSPKYLFRKEGQNVTLSCEQNLNHDAMYWYRQDPGQGLRLIYYSQIVNDFQKGDIAEGYSVSREKKESFPLTVTSAQKNPTAFYLCASRPNRDSLYGYTFGSGTRLTVV.

The CDR3 loop is CASSQVLGSVEAFF. The CDR3 bases are TGTGCCAGCAGCCAAGTCCTGGGGAGCGTTGAAGCTTTCTTT. The chain couples TRBV4-2 to TRBJ1-1, with D uncertain. The germline V gene has CDR1 LGHNA and CDR2 YNFKEQ. This CDR3 region has 14 residues. Trimming removed 1 base at V and 7 bases at J, with 13 bases between.

The rearrangement links TRBV2 to TRBJ1-4; 7 bases line up with TRBD1. V lost 4 bases, J lost 7 bases, and 6 bases stayed unmatched. The CDR3 has 14 amino acids. Germline loops: CDR1 SNHLY, CDR2 FYNNEI. The CDR3 spells CASSVQGEGEKLFF. The CDR3 DNA follows: TGTGCCAGCAGTGTTCAGGGGGAAGGTGAAAAACTGTTTTTT.

The chain links TRBV20-1 to TRBJ2-3; D unclear. The germline V gene has CDR1 DFQATT and CDR2 SNEGSKA (reference sequence). The CDR3 length is 13 residues. V shed 3 bases and J shed 2 bases, with 9 bases lying between them. Here the CDR3 reads CSASLQITDTQYF. In DNA form, the CDR3 reads TGCAGTGCTAGTCTCCAGATCACAGATACGCAGTATTTT.